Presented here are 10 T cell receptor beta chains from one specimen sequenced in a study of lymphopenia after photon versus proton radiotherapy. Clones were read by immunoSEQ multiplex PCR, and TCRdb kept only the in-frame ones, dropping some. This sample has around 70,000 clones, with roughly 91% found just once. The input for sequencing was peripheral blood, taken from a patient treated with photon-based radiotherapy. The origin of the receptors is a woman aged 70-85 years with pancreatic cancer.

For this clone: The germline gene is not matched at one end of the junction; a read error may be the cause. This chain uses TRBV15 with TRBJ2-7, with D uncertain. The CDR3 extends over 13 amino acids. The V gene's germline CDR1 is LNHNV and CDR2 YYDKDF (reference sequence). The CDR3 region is CAISREMGYEQYF. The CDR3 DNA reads TGTGCCATCAGCAGAGAGATGGGTTACGAGCAGTACTTC.

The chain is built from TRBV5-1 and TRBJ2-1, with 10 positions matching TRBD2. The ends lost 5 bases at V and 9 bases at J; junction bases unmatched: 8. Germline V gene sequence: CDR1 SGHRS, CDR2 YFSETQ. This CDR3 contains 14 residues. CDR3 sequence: CASRGAGGGGEQFF. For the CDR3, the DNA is TGCGCCAGCAGAGGAGCGGGAGGGGGAGGTGAGCAGTTCTTC.

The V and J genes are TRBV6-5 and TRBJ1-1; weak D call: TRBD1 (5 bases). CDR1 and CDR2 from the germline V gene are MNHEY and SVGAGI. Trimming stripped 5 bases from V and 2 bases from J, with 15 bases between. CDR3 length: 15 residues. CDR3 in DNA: TGTGCCAGCAGTCACAGCCCGGGACCTAACACTGAAGCTTTCTTT. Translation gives CASSHSPGPNTEAFF.

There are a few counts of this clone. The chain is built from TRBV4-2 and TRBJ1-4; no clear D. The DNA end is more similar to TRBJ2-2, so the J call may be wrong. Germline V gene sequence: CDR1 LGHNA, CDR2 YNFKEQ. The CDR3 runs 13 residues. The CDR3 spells CASSPPGQRELFF. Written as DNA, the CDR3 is TGTGCCAGCAGCCCGCCGGGCCAGAGGGAGCTGTTTTTT.

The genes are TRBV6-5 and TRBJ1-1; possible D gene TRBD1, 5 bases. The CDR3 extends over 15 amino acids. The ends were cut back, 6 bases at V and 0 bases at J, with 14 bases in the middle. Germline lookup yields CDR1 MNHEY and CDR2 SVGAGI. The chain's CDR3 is CASSRGVGVNTEAFF. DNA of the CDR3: TGTGCCAGCAGCCGGGGTGTGGGGGTGAACACTGAAGCTTTCTTT.

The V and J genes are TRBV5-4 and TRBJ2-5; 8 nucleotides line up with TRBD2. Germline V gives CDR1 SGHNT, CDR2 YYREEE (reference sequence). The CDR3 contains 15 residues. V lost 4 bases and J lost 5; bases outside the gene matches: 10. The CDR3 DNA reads TGTGCCAGCAGCGGGGGTAGCGGGACGAGGGAGACCCAGTACTTC. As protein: CASSGGSGTRETQYF.

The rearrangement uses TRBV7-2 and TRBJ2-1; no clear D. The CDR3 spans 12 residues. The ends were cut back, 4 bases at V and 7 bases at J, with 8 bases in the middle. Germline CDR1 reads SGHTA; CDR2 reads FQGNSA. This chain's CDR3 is CASSSLRNEQFF. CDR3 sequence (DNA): TGTGCCAGCAGCTCCCTGAGGAATGAGCAGTTCTTC. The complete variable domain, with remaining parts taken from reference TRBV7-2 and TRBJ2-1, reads GAGVSQSPSNKVTEKGKDVELRCDPISGHTALYWYRQSLGQGLEFLIYFQGNSAPDKSGLPSDRFSAERTGGSVSTLTIQRTQQEDSAVYLCASSSLRNEQFFGPGTRLTVL.

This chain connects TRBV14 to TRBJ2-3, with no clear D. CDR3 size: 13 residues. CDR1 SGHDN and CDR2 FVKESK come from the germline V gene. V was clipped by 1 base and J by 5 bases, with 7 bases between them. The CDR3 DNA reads TGTGCCAGCAGCCAAGTCGAGGTAGATACGCAGTATTTT. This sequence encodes CASSQVEVDTQYF.

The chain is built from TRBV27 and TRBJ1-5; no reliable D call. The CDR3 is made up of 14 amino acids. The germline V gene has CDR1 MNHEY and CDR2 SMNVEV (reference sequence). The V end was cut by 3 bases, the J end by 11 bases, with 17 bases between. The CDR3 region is CASSFSPGLAAQHF. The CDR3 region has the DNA TGTGCCAGCAGTTTTAGTCCTGGGTTGGCGGCCCAGCATTTT.

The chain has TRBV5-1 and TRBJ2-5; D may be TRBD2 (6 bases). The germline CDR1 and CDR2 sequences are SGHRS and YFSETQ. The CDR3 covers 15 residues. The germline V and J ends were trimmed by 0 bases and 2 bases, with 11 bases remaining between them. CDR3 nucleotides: TGCGCCAGCAGCTTGGCCTTGGGAGGACAAGAGACCCAGTACTTC. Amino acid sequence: CASSLALGGQETQYF.